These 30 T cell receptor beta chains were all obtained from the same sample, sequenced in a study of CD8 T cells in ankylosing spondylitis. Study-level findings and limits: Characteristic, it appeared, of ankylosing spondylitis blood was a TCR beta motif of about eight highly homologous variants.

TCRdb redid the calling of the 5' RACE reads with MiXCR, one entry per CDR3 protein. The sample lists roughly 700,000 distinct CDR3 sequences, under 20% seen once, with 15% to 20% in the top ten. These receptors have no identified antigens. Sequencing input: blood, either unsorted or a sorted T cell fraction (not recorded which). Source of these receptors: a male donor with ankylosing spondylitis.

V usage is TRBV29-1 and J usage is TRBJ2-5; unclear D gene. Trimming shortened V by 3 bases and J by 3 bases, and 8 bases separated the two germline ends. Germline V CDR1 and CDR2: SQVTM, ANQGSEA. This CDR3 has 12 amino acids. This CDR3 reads CSVDIAEETQYF. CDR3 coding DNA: TGCAGCGTTGATATTGCGGAAGAGACCCAGTACTTC.

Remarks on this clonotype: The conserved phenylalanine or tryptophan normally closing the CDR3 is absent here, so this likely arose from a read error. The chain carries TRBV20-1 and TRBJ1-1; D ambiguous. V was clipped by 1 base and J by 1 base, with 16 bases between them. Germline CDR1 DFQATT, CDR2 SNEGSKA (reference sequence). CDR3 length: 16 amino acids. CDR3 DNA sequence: TGCAGTGCTAGAGCCCCGGACGGACGGAGGAACACTGAAGCTTTCCTT. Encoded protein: CSARAPDGRRNTEAFL.

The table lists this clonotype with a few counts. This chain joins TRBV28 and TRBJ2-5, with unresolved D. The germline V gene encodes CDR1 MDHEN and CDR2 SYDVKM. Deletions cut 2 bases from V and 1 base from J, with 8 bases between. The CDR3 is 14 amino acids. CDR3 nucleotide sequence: TGTGCCAGCAGTTTAGTCGCCCCCCAAGAGACCCAGTACTTC. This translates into CASSLVAPQETQYF.

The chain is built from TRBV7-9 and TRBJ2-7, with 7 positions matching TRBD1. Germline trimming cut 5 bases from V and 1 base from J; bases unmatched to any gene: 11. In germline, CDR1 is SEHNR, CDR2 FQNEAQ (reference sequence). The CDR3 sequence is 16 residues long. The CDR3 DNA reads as TGTGCCAGCAGCCGAACTTGGGGACAGCAGTCCTACGAGCAGTACTTC. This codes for CASSRTWGQQSYEQYF. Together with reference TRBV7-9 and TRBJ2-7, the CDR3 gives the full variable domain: DTGVSQNPRHKITKRGQNVTFRCDPISEHNRLYWYRQTLGQGPEFLTYFQNEAQLEKSRLLSDRFSAERPKGSFSTLEIQRTEQGDSAMYLCASSRTWGQQSYEQYFGPGTRLTVT.

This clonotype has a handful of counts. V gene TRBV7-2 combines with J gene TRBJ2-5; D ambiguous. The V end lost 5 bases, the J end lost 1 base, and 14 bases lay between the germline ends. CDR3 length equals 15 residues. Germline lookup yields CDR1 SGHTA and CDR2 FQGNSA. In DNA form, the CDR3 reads TGTGCCAGCAGCCCCGCCTCGAGGTCCCAAGAGACCCAGTACTTC. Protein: CASSPASRSQETQYF.

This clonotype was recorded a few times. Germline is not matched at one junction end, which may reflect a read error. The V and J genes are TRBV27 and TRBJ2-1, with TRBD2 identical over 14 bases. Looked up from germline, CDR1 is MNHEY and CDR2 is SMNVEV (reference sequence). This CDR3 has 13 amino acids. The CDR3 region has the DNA TGTGCCAGCAGTTTAGGGACTAGCGGGAGATGGATCTTC. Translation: CASSLGTSGRWIF.

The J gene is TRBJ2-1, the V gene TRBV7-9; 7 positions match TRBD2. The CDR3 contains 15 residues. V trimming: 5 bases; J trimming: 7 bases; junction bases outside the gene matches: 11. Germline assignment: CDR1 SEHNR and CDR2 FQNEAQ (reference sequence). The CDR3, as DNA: TGTGCCAGCAGCCTTCCGACTAGCCCCACAAATGAGCAGTTCTTC. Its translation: CASSLPTSPTNEQFF.

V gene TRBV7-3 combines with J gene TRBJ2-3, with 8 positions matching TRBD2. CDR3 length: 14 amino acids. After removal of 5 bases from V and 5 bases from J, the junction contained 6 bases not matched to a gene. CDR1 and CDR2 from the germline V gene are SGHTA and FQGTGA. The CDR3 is CASSTGREGDTQYF. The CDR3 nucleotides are TGTGCCAGCAGCACCGGGAGGGAGGGAGATACGCAGTATTTT. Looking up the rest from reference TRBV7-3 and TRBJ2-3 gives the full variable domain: GAGVSQTPSNKVTEKGKYVELRCDPISGHTALYWYRQSLGQGPEFLIYFQGTGAADDSGLPNDRFFAVRPEGSVSTLKIQRTERGDSAVYLCASSTGREGDTQYFGPGTRLTVL.

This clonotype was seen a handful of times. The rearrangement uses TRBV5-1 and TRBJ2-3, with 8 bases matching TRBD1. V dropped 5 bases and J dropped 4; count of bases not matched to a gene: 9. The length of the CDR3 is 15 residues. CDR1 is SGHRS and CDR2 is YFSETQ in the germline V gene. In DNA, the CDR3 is TGCGCCAGCAGGAGGACAGGGAGTACGGCAGATACGCAGTATTTT. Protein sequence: CASRRTGSTADTQYF. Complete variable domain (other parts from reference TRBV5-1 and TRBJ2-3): KAGVTQTPRYLIKTRGQQVTLSCSPISGHRSVSWYQQTPGQGLQFLFEYFSETQRNKGNFPGRFSGRQFSNSRSEMNVSTLELGDSALYLCASRRTGSTADTQYFGPGTRLTVL.

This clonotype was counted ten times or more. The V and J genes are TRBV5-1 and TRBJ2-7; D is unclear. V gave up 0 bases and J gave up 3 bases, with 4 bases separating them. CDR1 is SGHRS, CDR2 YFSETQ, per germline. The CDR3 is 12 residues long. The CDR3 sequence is CASSLDNYEQYF. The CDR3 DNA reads TGCGCCAGCAGCTTGGATAACTACGAGCAGTACTTC.

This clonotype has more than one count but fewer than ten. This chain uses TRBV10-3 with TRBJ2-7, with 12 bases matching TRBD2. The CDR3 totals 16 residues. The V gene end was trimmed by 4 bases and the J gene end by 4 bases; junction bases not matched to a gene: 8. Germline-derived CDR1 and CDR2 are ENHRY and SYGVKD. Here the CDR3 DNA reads TGTGCCATCAGTGCACTACTAGCGGGGGGAGCGTACGAGCAGTACTTC. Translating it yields CAISALLAGGAYEQYF.

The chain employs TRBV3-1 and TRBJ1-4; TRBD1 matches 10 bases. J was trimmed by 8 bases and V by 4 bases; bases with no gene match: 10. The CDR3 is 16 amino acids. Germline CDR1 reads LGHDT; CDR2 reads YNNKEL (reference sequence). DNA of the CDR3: TGTGCCAGCAGCCCGGGACAGGGGTCCCCTTGGGAAAAACTGTTTTTT. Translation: CASSPGQGSPWEKLFF.

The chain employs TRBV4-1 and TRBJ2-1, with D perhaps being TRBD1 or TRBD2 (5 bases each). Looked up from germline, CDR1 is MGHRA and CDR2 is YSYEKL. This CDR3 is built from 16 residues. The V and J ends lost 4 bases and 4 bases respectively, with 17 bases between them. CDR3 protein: CASSRVGVGVYNEQFF. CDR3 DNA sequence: TGCGCCAGCAGCCGCGTGGGGGTTGGGGTATACAATGAGCAGTTCTTC.

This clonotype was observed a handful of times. This CDR3 is CASSSRGSGSLYQETQYF. The CDR3 DNA is TGTGCCAGCAGCTCCCGTGGTAGCGGGAGCCTGTACCAAGAGACCCAGTACTTC. The chain carries TRBV11-2 and TRBJ2-5, with 9 bases lining up with TRBD2. The germline V gene has CDR1 SGHAT and CDR2 FQNNGV. V trimming: 4 bases; J trimming: 0 bases; junction bases outside the gene matches: 12. This CDR3 has 18 amino acids.

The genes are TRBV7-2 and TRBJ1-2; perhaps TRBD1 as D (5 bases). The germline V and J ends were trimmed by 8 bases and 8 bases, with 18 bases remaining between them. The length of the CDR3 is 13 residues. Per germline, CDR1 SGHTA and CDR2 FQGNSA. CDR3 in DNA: TGTGCCAGCGAGAGTACACGGGACTCAGGCTACACCTTC. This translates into CASESTRDSGYTF.

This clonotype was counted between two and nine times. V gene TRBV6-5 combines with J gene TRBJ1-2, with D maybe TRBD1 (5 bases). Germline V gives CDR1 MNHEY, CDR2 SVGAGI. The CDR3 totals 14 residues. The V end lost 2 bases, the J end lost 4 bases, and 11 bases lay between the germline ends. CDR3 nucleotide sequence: TGTGCCAGCAGTTACGGGGACGGGATCTATGGCTACACCTTC. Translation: CASSYGDGIYGYTF.

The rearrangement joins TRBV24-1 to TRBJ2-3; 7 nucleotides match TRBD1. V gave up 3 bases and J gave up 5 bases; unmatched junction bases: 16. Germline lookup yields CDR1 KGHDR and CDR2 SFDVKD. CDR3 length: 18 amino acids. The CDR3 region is CATSDAKDVRQGQDTQYF. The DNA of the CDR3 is TGTGCCACCAGTGATGCCAAGGATGTGAGACAGGGTCAAGATACGCAGTATTTT.

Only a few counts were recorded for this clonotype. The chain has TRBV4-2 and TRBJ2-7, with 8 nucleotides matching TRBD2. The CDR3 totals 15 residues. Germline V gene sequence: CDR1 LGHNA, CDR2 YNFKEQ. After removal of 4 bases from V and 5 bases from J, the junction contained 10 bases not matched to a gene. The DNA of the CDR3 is TGTGCCAGCAGCCCTCTCGGGACTAGTGGCGACGAGCAGTACTTC. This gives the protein CASSPLGTSGDEQYF.

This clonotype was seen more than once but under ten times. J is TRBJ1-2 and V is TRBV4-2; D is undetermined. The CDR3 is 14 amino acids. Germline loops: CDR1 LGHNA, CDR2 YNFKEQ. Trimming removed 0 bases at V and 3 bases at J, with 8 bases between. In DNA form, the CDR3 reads TGTGCCAGCAGCCAAGACCCGGGTGACTATGGCTACACCTTC. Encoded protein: CASSQDPGDYGYTF.

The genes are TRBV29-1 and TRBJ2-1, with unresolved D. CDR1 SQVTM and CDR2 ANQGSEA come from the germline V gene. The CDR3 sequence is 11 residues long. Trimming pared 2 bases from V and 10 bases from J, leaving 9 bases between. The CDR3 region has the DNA TGCAGCGTTGAAAGTTTGGCAGAGCAGTTCTTC. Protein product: CSVESLAEQFF.

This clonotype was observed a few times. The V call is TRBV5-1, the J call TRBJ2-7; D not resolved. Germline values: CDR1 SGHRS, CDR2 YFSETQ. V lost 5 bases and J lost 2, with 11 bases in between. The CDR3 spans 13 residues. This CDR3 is CASSSFGAYEQYF. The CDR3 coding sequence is TGCGCCAGCAGTTCATTTGGGGCCTACGAGCAGTACTTC.

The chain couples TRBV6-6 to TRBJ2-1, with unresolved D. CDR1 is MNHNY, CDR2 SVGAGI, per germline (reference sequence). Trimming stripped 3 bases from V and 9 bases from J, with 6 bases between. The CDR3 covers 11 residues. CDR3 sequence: CASSYGGEQFF. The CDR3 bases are TGTGCCAGCAGTTATGGCGGTGAGCAGTTCTTC.

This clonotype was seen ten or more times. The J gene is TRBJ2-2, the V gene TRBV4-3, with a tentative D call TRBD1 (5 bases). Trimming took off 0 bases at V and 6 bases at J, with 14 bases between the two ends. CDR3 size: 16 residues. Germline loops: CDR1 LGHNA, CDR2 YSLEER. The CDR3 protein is CASSQDGPRDSGELFF. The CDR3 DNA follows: TGCGCCAGCAGCCAAGATGGTCCCAGGGATTCCGGGGAGCTGTTTTTT.

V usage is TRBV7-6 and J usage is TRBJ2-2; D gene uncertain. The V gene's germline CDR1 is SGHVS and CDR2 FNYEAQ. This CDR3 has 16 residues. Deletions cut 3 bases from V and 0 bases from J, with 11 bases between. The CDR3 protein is CASSLMGSSNTGELFF. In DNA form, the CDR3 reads TGTGCCAGCAGCTTGATGGGGTCTTCGAACACCGGGGAGCTGTTTTTT.

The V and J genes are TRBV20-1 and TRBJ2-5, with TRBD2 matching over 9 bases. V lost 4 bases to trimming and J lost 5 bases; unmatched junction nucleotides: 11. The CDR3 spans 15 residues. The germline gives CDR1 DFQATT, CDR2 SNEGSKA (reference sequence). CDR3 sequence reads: CSATRSGGAGETQYF. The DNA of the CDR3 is TGCAGTGCTACCCGTAGCGGGGGCGCGGGGGAGACCCAGTACTTC.

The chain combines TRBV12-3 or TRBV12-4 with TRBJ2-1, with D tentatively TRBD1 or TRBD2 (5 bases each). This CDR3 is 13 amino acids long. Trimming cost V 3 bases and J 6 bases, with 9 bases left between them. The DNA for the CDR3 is TGTGCCAGCAGTTTTTCAGGGACCAATGAGCAGTTCTTC. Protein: CASSFSGTNEQFF.

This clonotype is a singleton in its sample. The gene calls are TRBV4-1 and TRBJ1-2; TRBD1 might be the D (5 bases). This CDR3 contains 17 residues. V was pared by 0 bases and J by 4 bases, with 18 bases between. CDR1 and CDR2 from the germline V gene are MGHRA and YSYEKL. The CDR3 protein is CASSQDRSRGQFYGYTF. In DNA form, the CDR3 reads TGCGCCAGCAGCCAAGATAGGAGTAGAGGACAATTCTATGGCTACACCTTC.

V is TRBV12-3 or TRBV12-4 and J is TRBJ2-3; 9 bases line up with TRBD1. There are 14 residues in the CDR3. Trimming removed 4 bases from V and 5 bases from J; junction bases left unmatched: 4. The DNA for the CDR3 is TGTGCCAGCAGTTCGACAGGGGGGAAAGATACGCAGTATTTT. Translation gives CASSSTGGKDTQYF.

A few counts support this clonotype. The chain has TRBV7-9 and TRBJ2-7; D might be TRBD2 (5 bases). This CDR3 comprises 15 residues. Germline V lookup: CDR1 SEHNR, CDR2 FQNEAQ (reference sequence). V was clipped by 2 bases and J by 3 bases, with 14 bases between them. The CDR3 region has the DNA TGTGCCAGCAGCTTACTGGGTGTCGGGAACTACGAGCAGTACTTC. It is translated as CASSLLGVGNYEQYF. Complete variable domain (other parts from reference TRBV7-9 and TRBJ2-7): DTGVSQNPRHKITKRGQNVTFRCDPISEHNRLYWYRQTLGQGPEFLTYFQNEAQLEKSRLLSDRFSAERPKGSFSTLEIQRTEQGDSAMYLCASSLLGVGNYEQYFGPGTRLTVT.

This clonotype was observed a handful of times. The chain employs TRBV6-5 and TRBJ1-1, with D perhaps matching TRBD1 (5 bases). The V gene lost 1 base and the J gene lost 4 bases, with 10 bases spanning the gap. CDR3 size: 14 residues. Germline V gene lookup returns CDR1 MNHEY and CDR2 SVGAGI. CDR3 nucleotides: TGTGCCAGCAGTTACTTTCTTGGGGGCACTGAAGCTTTCTTT. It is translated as CASSYFLGGTEAFF.